This T cell receptor (beta chain) was observed in a study of vaccination and CD4 T cells after COVID-19. Cultured CD4+ T cell DNA underwent sequencing with the Oncomine TCR Beta short-read assay. One entry per CDR3 protein results from TCRdb running MiXCR on the PCR reads. The sample has fewer than 20,000 distinct CDR3 sequences, 42% seen once. The sample's treatment: approximately nine-day PBMC culture with coronavirus spike peptide pools or control peptides (ViraFEST assay). Culture of two million PBMCs per well took place with 8.5 to 10 IU/ml IL-2 and 8.5 to 10 ug/ml peptide pools. Of note for this clonotype: Its antigen remains unknown.

This CDR3 is 15 amino acids long. CDR1 and CDR2 (germline): LNHDA, SQIVND (reference sequence). V was clipped by 8 bases and J by 5 bases; unmatched bases: 14. The chain carries TRBV19 and TRBJ1-2; 7 nucleotides match TRBD1. The sample comprised cultured CD4+ T cells from blood. The sequence was collected from a human donor with COVID-19. The CDR3 DNA reads as TGTGCCAGTTATAGGACGACAGGGCCCGCGTATGGCTACACCTTC. It codes for CASYRTTGPAYGYTF.